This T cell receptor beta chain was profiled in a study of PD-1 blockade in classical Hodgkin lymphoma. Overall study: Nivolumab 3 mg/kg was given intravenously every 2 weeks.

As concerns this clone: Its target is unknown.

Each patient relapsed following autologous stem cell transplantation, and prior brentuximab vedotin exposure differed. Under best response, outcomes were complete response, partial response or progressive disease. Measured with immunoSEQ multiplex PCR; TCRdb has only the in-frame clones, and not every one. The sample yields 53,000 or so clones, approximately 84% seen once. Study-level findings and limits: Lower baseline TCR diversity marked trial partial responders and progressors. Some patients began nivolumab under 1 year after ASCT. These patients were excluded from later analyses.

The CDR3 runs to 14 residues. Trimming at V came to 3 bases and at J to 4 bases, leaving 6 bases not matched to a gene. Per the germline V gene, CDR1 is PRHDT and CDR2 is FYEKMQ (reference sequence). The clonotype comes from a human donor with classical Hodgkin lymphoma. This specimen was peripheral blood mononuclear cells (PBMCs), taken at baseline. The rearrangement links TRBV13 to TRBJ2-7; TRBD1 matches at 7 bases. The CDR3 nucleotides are TGTGCCAGCAGCTTCAGACAGGGACAATACGAGCAGTACTTC. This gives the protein CASSFRQGQYEQYF.